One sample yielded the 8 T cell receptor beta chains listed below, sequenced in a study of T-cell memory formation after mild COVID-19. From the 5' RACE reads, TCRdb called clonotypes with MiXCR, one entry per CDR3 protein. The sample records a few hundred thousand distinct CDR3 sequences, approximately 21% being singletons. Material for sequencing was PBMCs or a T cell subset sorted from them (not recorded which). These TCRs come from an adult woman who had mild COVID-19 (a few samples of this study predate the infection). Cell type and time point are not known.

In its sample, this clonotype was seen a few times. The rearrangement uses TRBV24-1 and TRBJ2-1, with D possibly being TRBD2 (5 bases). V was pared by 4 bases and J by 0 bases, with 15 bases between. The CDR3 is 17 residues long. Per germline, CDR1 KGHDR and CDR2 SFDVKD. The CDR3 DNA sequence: TGTGCCACCAGTGAATCGAGCGGAGGATTCTCCTACAATGAGCAGTTCTTC. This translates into CATSESSGGFSYNEQFF.

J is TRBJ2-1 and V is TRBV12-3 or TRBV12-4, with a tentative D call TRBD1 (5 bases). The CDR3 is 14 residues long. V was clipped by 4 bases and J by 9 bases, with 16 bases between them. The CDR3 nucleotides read TGTGCCAGCAGTTCTAAGAATATTAGGGGTGAGCAGTTCTTC. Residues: CASSSKNIRGEQFF.

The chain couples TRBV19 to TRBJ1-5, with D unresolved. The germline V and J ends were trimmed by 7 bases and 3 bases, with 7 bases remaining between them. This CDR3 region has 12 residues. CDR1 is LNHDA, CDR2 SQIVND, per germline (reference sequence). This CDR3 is CASTILNQPQHF. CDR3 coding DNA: TGTGCCAGTACCATACTCAATCAGCCCCAGCATTTT.

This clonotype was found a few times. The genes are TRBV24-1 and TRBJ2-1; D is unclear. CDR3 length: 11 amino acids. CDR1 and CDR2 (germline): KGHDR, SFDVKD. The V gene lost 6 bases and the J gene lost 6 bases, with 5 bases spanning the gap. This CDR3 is CATSIVNEQFF. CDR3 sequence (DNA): TGTGCCACCAGTATAGTCAATGAGCAGTTCTTC.

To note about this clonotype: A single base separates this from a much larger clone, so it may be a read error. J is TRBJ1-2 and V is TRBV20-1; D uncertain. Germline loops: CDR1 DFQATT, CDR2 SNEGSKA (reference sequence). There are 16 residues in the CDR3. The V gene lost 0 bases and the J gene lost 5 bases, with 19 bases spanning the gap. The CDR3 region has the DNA TGCAGTGCTAGAGATAGTACCACTGGGAGTCTTTATGGCTACACCTTC. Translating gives CSARDSTTGSLYGYTF.

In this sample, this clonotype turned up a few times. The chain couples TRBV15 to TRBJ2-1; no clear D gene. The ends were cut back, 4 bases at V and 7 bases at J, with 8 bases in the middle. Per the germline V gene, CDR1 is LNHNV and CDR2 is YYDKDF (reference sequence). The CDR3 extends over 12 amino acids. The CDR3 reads CATSTRGNEQFF. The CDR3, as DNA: TGTGCCACCAGCACAAGAGGTAATGAGCAGTTCTTC.

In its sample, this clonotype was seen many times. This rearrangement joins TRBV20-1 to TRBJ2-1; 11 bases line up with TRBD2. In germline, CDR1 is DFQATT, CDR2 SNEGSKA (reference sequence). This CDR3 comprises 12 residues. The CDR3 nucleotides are TGCAGCCTAGCGGGGGGATACAATGAGCAGTTCTTC. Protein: CSLAGGYNEQFF.

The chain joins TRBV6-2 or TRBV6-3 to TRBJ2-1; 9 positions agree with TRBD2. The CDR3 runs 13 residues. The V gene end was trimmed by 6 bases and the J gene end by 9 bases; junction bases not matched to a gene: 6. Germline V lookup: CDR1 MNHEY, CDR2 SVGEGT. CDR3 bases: TGTGCCAGCAGCGGCGGGAGGGCCCCTGAGCAGTTCTTC. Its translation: CASSGGRAPEQFF.